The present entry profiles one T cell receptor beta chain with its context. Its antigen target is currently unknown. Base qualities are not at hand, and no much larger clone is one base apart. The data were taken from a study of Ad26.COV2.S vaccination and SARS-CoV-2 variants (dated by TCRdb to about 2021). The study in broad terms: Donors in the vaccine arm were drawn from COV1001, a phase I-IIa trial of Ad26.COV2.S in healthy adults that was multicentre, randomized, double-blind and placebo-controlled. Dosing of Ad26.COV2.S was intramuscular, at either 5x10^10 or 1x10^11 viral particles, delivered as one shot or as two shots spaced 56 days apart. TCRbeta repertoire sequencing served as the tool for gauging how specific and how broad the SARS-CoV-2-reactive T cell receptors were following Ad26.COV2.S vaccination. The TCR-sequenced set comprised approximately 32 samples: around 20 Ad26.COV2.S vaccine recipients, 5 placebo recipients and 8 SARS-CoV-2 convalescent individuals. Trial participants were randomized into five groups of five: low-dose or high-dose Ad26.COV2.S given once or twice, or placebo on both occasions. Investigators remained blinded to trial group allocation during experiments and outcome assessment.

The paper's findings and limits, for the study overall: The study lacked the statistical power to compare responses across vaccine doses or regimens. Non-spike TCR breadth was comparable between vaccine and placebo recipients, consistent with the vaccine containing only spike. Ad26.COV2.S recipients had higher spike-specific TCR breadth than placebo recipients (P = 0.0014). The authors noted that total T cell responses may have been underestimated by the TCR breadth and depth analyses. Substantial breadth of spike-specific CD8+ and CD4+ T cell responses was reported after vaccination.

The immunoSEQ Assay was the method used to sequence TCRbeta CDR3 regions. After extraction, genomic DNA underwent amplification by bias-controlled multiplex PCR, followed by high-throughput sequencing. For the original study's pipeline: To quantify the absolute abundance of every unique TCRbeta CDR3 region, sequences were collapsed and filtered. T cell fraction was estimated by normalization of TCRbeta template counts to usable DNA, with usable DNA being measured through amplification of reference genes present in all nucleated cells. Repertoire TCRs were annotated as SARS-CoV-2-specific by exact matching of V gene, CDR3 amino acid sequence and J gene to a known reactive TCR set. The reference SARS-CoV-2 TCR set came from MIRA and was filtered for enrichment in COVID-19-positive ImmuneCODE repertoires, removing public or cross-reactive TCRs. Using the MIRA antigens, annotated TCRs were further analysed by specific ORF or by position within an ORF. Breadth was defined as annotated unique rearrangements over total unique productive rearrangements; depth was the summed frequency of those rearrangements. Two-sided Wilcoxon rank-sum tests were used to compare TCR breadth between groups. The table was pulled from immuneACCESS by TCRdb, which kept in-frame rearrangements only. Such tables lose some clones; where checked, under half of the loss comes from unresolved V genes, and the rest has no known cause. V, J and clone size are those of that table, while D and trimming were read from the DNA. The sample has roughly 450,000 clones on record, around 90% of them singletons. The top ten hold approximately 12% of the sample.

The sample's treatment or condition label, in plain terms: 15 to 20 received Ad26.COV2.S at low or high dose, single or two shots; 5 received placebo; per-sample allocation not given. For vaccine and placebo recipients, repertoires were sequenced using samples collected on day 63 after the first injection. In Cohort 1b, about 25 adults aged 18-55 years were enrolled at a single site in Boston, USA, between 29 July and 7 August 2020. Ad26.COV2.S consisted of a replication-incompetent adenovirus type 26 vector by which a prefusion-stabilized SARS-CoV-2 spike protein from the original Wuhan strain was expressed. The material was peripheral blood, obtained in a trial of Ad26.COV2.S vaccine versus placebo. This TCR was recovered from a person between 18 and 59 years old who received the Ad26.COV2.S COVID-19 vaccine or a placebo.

The CDR3 sequence is CASFRRHIYEQYF. The DNA is as follows: TGTGCCAGCTTCCGGCGGCATATCTACGAGCAGTACTTC. The sequence links TRBV6-5 to TRBJ2-7; too little of a D gene remains to name it. V is clipped by 8 bases and J by 3 bases, and the sequence between their germline boundaries is 14 bases long. There are 13 amino acids in the CDR3, from cysteine to phenylalanine inclusive. This entry keeps only the CDR3 DNA: 39 bases, framed from base 1. The germline V gene encodes CDR1 MNHEY and CDR2 SVGAGI.